This entry features one T cell receptor (beta chain) sequence. The sample belongs to a study of blood T cells in healthy people across ages. Whenever a sample was processed, at least 6.5 million PBMCs were isolated. The second PCR ran about 6 to 11 cycles with a sample-barcoded 5' primer and J-beta primers. TCRdb independently ran MiXCR on the 5' RACE reads; one entry per CDR3 protein. The sample has about 970,000 distinct CDR3 sequences; 45% to 60% are singletons. The CDR3 consists of 12 residues. V gave up 8 bases and J gave up 6 bases, with 11 bases separating them. Germline CDR1 SEHNR, CDR2 FQNEAQ (reference sequence).

This rearrangement joins TRBV7-9 to TRBJ1-5; D call uncertain. The clonotype was recovered from a woman aged 55-69 years in good health. The material sequenced was blood. CDR3 region: CASRNPGQPQHF. In DNA form, the CDR3 reads TGTGCCAGCCGGAACCCGGGTCAGCCCCAGCATTTT.